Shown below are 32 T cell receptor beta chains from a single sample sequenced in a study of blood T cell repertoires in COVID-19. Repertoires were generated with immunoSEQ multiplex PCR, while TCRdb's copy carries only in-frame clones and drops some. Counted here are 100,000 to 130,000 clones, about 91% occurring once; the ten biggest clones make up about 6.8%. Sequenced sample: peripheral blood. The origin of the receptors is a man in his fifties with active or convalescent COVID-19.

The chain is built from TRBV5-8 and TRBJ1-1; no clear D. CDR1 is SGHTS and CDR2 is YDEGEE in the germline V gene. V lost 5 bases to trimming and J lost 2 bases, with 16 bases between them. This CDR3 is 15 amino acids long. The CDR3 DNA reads TGTGCCAGCAGTTACGCGACACTTCCAAACACTGAAGCTTTCTTT. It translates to CASSYATLPNTEAFF.

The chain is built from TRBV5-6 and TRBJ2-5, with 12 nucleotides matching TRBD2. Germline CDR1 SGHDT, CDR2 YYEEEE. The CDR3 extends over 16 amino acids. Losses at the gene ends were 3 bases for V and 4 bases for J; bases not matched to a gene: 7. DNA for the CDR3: TGTGCCAGCAGCTCTTACCCGGGACTAGCGGGAGAGACCCAGTACTTC. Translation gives CASSSYPGLAGETQYF.

The chain's CDR3 is CASSLGLDGTDTQYF. The DNA for the CDR3 is TGCGCCAGCAGCTTGGGACTAGATGGCACAGATACGCAGTATTTT. The chain employs TRBV5-1 and TRBJ2-3; maybe TRBD2 (6 bases). The CDR3 runs 15 residues. From germline, CDR1 is SGHRS and CDR2 YFSETQ. V lost 0 bases and J 1 base, leaving 9 bases between the germline ends.

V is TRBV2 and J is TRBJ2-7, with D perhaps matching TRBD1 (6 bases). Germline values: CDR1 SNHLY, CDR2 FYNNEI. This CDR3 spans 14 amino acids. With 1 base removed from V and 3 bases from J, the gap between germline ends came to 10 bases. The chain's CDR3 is CASSEGGRGYEQYF. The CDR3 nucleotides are TGTGCCAGCAGTGAAGGAGGCAGGGGCTACGAGCAGTACTTC.

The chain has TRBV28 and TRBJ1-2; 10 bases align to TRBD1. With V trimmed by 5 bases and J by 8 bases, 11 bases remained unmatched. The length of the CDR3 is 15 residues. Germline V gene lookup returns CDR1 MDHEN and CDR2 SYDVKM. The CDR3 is CASSGRGQGIKGYTF. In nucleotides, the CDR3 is TGTGCCAGCAGTGGGCGGGGACAGGGGATTAAAGGCTACACCTTC.

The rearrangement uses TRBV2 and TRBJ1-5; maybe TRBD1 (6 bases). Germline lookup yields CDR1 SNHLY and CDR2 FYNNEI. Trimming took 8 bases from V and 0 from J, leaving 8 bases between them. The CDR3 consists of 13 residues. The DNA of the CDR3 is TGTGCCAGCTGGACAGATAGCAATCAGCCCCAGCATTTT. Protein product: CASWTDSNQPQHF.

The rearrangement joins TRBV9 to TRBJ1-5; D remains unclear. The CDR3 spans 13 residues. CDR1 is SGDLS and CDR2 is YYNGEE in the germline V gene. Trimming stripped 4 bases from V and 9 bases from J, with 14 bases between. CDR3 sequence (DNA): TGTGCCAGCAGCAGACTCGAGGGAGGGCCCCAGCATTTT. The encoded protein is CASSRLEGGPQHF.

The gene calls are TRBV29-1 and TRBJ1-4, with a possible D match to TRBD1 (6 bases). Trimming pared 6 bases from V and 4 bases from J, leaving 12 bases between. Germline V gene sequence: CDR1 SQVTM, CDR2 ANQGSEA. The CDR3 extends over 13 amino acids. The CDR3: CSVKDSYNEKLFF. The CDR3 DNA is TGCAGCGTGAAGGACAGTTATAATGAAAAACTGTTTTTT. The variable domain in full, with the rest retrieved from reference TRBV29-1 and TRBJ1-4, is SAVISQKPSRDICQRGTSLTIQCQVDSQVTMMFWYRQQPGQSLTLIATANQGSEATYESGFVIDKFPISRPNLTFSTLTVSNMSPEDSSIYLCSVKDSYNEKLFFGSGTQLSVL.

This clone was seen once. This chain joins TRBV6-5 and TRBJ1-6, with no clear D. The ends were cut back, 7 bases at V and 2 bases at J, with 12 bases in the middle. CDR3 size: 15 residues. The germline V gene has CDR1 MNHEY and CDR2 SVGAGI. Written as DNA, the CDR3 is TGTGCCAGCAAGGCGGACTTTACCTATAATTCACCCCTCCACTTT. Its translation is CASKADFTYNSPLHF.

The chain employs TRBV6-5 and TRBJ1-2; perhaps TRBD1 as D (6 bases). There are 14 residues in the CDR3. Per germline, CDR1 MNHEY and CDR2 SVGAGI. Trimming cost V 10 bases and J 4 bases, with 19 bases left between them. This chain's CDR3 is CATYNRDDLYGYTF. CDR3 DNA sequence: TGTGCCACCTATAACAGGGACGACCTCTATGGCTACACCTTC.

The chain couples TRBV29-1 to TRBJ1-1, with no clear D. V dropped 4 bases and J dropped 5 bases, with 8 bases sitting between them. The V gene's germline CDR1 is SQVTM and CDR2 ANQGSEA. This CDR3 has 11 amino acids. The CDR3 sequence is CSVGGVTEAFF. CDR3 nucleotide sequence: TGCAGCGTTGGCGGGGTGACTGAAGCTTTCTTT.

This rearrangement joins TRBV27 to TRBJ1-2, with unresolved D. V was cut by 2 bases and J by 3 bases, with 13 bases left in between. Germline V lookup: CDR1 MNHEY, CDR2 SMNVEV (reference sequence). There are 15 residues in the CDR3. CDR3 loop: CASSLAGERHYGYTF. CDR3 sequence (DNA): TGTGCCAGCAGTTTAGCGGGAGAGAGGCACTATGGCTACACCTTC.

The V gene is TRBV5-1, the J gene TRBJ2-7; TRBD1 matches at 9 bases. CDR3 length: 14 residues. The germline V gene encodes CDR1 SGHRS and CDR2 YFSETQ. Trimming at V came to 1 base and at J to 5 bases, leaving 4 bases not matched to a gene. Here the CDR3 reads CASSLRTGVDEQYF. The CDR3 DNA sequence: TGCGCCAGCAGCTTGAGGACAGGGGTCGACGAGCAGTACTTC.

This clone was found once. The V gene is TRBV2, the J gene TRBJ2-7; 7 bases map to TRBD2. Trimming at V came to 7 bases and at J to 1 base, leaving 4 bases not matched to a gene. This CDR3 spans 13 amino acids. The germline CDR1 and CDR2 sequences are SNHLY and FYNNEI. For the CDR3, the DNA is TGTGCCAGCATTCTAGCGGAGTCCTACGAGCAGTACTTC. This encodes CASILAESYEQYF.

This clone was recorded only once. As DNA, the CDR3 is TGTGCCAGCTCACCACCCACCCGGGGTGAGAATTCACCCCTCCACTTT. This gives the protein CASSPPTRGENSPLHF. The J gene is TRBJ1-6, the V gene TRBV18; D not certain. Trimming cost V 0 bases and J 7 bases, with 13 bases left between them. Germline CDR1 KGHSH, CDR2 LQKENI. This CDR3 spans 16 amino acids.

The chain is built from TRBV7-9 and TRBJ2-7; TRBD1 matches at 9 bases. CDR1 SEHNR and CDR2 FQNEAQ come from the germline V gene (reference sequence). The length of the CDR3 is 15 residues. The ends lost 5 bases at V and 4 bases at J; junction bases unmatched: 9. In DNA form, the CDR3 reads TGTGCCAGCAGCCGGGCCGGGACAGGGAAGTACGAGCAGTACTTC. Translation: CASSRAGTGKYEQYF.

The CDR3 DNA reads as TGTGCCAGCAGCTCAGGACTAGCGGGGTCCTACGAGCAGTACTTC. It translates to CASSSGLAGSYEQYF. V is TRBV6-2 or TRBV6-3 and J is TRBJ2-7; 12 bases are shared with TRBD2. J lost 1 base, V lost 6 bases, and 4 bases had no gene match. Germline V gives CDR1 MNHEY, CDR2 SVGEGT. The CDR3 length is 15 residues.

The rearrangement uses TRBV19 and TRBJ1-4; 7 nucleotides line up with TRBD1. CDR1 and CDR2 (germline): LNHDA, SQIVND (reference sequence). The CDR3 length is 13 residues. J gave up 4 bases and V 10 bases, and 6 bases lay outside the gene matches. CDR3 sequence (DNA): TGTGCCACCCAGGGACAGCTTAATGAAAAACTGTTTTTT. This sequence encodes CATQGQLNEKLFF.

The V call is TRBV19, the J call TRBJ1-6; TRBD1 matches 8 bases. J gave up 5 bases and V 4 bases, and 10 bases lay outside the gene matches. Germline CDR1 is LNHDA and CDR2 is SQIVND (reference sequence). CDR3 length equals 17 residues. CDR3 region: CASSNDRQGRDNSPLHF. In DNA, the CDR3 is TGTGCCAGTAGTAATGACCGACAGGGGAGAGATAATTCACCCCTCCACTTT.

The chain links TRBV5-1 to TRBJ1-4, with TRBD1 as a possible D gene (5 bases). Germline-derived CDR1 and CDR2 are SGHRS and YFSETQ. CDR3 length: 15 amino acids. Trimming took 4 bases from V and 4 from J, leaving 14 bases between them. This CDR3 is CASSPGGNLNEKLFF. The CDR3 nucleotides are TGCGCCAGCAGCCCCGGGGGGAACCTTAATGAAAAACTGTTTTTT.

The CDR3 protein is CAWNSGSYETQYF. CDR3 in DNA: TGTGCCTGGAACAGCGGGAGTTATGAGACCCAGTACTTC. V usage is TRBV30 and J usage is TRBJ2-5; TRBD2 matches at 8 bases. Germline values: CDR1 GTSNPN, CDR2 SVGIG (reference sequence). This CDR3 has 13 residues. V lost 4 bases, J lost 5 bases, and 6 bases stayed unmatched.

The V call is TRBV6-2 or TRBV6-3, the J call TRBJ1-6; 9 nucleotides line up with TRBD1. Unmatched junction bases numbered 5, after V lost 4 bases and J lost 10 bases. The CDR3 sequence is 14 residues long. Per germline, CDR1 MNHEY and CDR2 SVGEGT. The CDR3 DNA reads TGTGCCAGCAGTTTACAGGGGGCCGGCTCACCCCTCCACTTT. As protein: CASSLQGAGSPLHF.

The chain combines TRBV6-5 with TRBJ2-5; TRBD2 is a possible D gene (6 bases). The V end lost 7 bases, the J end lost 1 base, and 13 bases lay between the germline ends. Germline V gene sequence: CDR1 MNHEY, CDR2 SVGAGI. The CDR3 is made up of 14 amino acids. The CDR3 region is CASNRRETQETQYF. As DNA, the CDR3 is TGTGCCAGCAATAGACGGGAGACCCAAGAGACCCAGTACTTC.

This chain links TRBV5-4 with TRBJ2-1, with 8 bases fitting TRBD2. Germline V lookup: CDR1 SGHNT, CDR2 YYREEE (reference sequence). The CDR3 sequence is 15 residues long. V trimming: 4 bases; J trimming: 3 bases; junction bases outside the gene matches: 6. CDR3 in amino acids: CASSPRLASYNEQFF. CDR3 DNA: TGTGCCAGCAGCCCCCGACTAGCGAGCTACAATGAGCAGTTCTTC.

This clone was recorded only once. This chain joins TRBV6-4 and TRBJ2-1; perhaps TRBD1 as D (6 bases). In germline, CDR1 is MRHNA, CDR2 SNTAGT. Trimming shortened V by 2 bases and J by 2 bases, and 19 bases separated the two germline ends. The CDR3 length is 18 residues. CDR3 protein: CASSDAPFTGNAYNEQFF. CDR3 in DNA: TGTGCCAGCAGTGACGCTCCTTTTACAGGGAATGCCTACAATGAGCAGTTCTTC.

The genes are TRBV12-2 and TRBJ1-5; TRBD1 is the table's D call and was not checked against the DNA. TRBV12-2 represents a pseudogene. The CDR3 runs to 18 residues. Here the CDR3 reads CASRTRFPGQGPNQPQHF. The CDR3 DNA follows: TGTGCAAGTCGCACCCGGTTCCCGGGACAGGGTCCCAATCAGCCCCAGCATTTT.

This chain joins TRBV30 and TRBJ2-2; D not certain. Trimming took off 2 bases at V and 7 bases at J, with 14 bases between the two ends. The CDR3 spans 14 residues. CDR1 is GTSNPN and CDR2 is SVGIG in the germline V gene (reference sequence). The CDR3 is CAWSHRVSSGELFF. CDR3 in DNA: TGTGCCTGGAGTCACCGGGTCTCGAGCGGGGAGCTGTTTTTT.

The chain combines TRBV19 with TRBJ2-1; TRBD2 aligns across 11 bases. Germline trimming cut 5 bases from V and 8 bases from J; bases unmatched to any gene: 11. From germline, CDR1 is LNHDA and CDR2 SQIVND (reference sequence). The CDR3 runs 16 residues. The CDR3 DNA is TGTGCCAGTAGTTCCCCGACTAGCGGGACTTTCTATGAGCAGTTCTTC. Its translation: CASSSPTSGTFYEQFF.

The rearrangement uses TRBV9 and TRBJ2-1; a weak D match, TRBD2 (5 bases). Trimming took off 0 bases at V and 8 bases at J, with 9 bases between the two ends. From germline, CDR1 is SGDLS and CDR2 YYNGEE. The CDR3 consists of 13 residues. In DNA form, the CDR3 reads TGTGCCAGCAGCGTAGGTGTCGGGGATGAGCAGTTCTTC. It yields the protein CASSVGVGDEQFF.

The CDR3 region has the DNA TGTGCCAGCAGCTTGATGGGGGGCGGGAGGGCCGGAGAGACCCAGTACTTC. Translation: CASSLMGGGRAGETQYF. The V gene is TRBV11-2, the J gene TRBJ2-5, with 9 bases fitting TRBD2. Unmatched junction bases numbered 12, after V lost 3 bases and J lost 4 bases. The CDR3 has 17 residues. Germline V gene sequence: CDR1 SGHAT, CDR2 FQNNGV.

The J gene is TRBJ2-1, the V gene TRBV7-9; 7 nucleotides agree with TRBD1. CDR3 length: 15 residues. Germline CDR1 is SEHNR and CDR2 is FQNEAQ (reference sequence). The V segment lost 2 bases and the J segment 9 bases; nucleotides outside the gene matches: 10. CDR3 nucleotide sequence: TGTGCCAGCAGCTTAAGGGCCTCAGGGGGAGCTGAGCAGTTCTTC. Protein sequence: CASSLRASGGAEQFF. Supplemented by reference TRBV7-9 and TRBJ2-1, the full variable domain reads DTGVSQNPRHKITKRGQNVTFRCDPISEHNRLYWYRQTLGQGPEFLTYFQNEAQLEKSRLLSDRFSAERPKGSFSTLEIQRTEQGDSAMYLCASSLRASGGAEQFFGPGTRLTVL.

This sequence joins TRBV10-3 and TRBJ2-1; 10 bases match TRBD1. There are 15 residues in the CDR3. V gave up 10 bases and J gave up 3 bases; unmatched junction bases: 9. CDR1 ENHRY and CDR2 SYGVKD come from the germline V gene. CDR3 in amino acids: CATRTGTGDYNEQFF. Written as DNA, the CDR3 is TGTGCCACCAGAACCGGGACAGGGGACTACAATGAGCAGTTCTTC.